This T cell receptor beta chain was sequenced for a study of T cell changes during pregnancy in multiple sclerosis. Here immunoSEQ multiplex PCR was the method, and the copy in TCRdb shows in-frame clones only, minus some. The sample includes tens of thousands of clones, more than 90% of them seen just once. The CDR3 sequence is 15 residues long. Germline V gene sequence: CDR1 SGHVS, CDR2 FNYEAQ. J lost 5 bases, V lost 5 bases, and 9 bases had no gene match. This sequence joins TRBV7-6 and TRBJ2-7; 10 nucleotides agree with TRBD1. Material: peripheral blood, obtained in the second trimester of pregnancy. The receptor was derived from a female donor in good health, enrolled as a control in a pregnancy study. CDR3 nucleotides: TGTGCCAGCAGCAGACGACAGGGGGCGATTGACGAGCAGTACTTC. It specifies CASSRRQGAIDEQYF.